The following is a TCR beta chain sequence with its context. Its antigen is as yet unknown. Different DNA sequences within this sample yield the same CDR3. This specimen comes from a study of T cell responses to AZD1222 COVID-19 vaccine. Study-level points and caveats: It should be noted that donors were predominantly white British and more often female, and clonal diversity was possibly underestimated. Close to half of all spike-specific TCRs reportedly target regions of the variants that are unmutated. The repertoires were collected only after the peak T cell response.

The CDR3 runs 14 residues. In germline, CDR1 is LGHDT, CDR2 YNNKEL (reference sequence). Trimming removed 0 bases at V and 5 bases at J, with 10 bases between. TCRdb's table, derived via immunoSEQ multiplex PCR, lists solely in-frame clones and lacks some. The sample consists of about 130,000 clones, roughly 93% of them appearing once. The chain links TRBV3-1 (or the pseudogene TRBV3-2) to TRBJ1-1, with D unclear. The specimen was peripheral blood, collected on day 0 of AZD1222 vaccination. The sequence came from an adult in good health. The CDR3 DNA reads TGTGCCAGCAGCCAAGATGGGGTAGGGACTGAAGCTTTCTTT. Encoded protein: CASSQDGVGTEAFF.